The present entry profiles one T cell receptor beta chain with its context. What it recognizes is unknown. These data are taken from a study of monozygotic twins with inflammatory bowel disease. The cDNA of both the TCRalpha and TCRbeta chains was subjected to two nested PCRs of approximately 16 and 9 cycles. From the 5' RACE reads, TCRdb lists one entry per CDR3 protein and no DNA. The table lists under 200,000 distinct CDR3 sequences. Germline CDR1 reads LNHDA; CDR2 reads SQIVND (reference sequence). The CDR3 has 16 residues. Study outcomes and limitations: Lower sharing of clonotypes with other individuals was seen in IBD patients than in healthy twins. This was most marked in patients showing signs of disease activity. Possibly reflecting limited power, no difference in repertoire similarity was found between concordant and discordant twins.

The specimen was blood. The chain employs TRBV19 and TRBJ2-1; TCRdb's D gene call, TRBD1, goes unchecked for lack of DNA. The sequence was obtained from a human donor with ulcerative colitis or Crohn's disease, or a healthy co-twin of an affected twin (not recorded which). The CDR3 region is CASSINRGPSYNEQFF.